Following are 12 T cell receptor beta chains from one sample sequenced in a study of cytomegalovirus exposure and HLA in healthy donors. PCR primers comprised 60 Vbeta and 13 Jbeta primers. Clones were sequenced by immunoSEQ multiplex PCR, and TCRdb holds only the in-frame ones, with some missing. The sample consists of about 89,000 clones, approximately 65% of them appearing once. Sequenced input: PBMCs. These receptors came from a man in his thirties or forties in good health and CMV-seronegative.

This clone was recorded only once. V and J are TRBV27 and TRBJ1-1; the D is unclear. Trimming removed 7 bases at V and 2 bases at J, with 11 bases between. CDR1 MNHEY and CDR2 SMNVEV come from the germline V gene (reference sequence). CDR3 length equals 13 residues. Here the CDR3 reads CASTSMPNTEAFF. The CDR3 nucleotides read TGTGCCAGCACCTCTATGCCTAACACTGAAGCTTTCTTT.

This clone was seen only a few times. The chain is built from TRBV4-1 and TRBJ1-5, with no clear D. The CDR3 length is 13 residues. Trimming removed 4 bases at V and 7 bases at J, with 11 bases between. From germline, CDR1 is MGHRA and CDR2 YSYEKL. The CDR3 loop reads CASSPPGAQPQHF. CDR3 bases: TGCGCCAGCAGCCCACCCGGTGCCCAGCCCCAGCATTTT.

V is TRBV5-1 and J is TRBJ2-1; possibly TRBD1 for D (6 bases). CDR1 and CDR2 from the germline V gene are SGHRS and YFSETQ. V was trimmed by 4 bases and J by 10 bases, leaving 12 bases between them. CDR3 length equals 12 residues. CDR3 nucleotides: TGCGCCAGCAGCCCGACCGGGACAGAGCAGTTCTTC. Translation: CASSPTGTEQFF.

The chain is built from TRBV18 and TRBJ1-5, with D perhaps TRBD1 (6 bases). V gave up 3 bases and J gave up 5 bases, with 8 bases separating them. This CDR3 is built from 13 residues. Germline loops: CDR1 KGHSH, CDR2 LQKENI. For the CDR3, the DNA is TGTGCCAGCTCACCGAACAGGGATCAGCCCCAGCATTTT. Protein product: CASSPNRDQPQHF.

The chain recombines TRBV19 with TRBJ2-6; TRBD1 matches 7 bases. The CDR3 contains 18 residues. V shed 4 bases, J shed 1 base, and the junction held 10 bases outside the gene matches. The V gene's germline CDR1 is LNHDA and CDR2 SQIVND (reference sequence). CDR3 sequence: CASSTLDRAVSGANVLTF. The CDR3 bases are TGTGCCAGTAGTACTCTAGACAGGGCGGTTTCTGGGGCCAACGTCCTGACTTTC.

Here the CDR3 DNA reads TGTGCCAGCAGTTACGGTACAGGGGAGTATTCACCCCTCCACTTT. Amino acid sequence: CASSYGTGEYSPLHF. The chain has TRBV6-5 and TRBJ1-6, with 7 nucleotides matching TRBD1. CDR3 length: 15 residues. The germline CDR1 and CDR2 sequences are MNHEY and SVGAGI. Trimming at V came to 2 bases and at J to 8 bases, leaving 6 bases not matched to a gene.

The chain employs TRBV9 and TRBJ1-5; D is unclear. Trimming cost V 0 bases and J 1 base, with 8 bases left between them. Germline V CDR1 and CDR2: SGDLS, YYNGEE. The CDR3 extends over 15 amino acids. The CDR3 region is CASSVGGLSNQPQHF. DNA for the CDR3: TGTGCCAGCAGCGTAGGAGGACTGAGCAATCAGCCCCAGCATTTT.

The V call is TRBV6-6, the J call TRBJ1-1; D possibly corresponds to TRBD1 (6 bases). CDR1 is MNHNY, CDR2 SVGAGI, per germline (reference sequence). This CDR3 is built from 14 residues. The V end was cut by 7 bases, the J end by 2 bases, with 14 bases between. Written as DNA, the CDR3 is TGTGCCAGCATATCAGGGGATTCAAACACTGAAGCTTTCTTT. It translates to CASISGDSNTEAFF.

CDR3: CASSGTLGGNEQFF. Written as DNA, the CDR3 is TGTGCCAGCAGCGGGACTCTGGGGGGGAATGAGCAGTTCTTC. The chain employs TRBV27 and TRBJ2-1; 7 nucleotides line up with TRBD2. This CDR3 comprises 14 residues. The junction had 9 bases not matched to a gene; V was cut back by 6 bases and J by 7 bases. Germline CDR1 reads MNHEY; CDR2 reads SMNVEV (reference sequence).

This clone has just a few counts. The genes are TRBV4-1 and TRBJ2-5, with 13 bases identical to TRBD2. The CDR3 consists of 16 residues. The junction had 8 bases not matched to a gene; V was cut back by 6 bases and J by 4 bases. Germline CDR1 reads MGHRA; CDR2 reads YSYEKL. In nucleotides, the CDR3 is TGCGCCAGCAGTCGCACTAGCGGGGGGGCAGGAGAGACCCAGTACTTC. The encoded protein is CASSRTSGGAGETQYF.

Comments on this clone: One end of the junction is discordant with germline, which a read error may explain. The gene calls are TRBV2 and TRBJ1-5; D is possibly TRBD1 (5 bases). Looked up from germline, CDR1 is SNHLY and CDR2 is FYNNEI. This CDR3 spans 15 amino acids. CDR3 bases: TGTACCAGCAGTGAAAGCGACAGCCCGTATCAGCCCCAGCATTTT. Its protein product is CTSSESDSPYQPQHF.

The rearrangement links TRBV4-1 to TRBJ1-1; D is unresolved. The germline CDR1 and CDR2 sequences are MGHRA and YSYEKL. The CDR3 sequence is 14 residues long. Trimming stripped 1 base from V and 4 bases from J, with 10 bases between. The CDR3 DNA sequence: TGCGCCAGCAGCCAAGGGGTCTCGGGCACTGAAGCTTTCTTT. Residues: CASSQGVSGTEAFF.